A selection of T cell receptor beta chains follows, all from one sample in a study of blood T cell repertoires in COVID-19. TCRdb's table, derived via immunoSEQ multiplex PCR, lists solely in-frame clones and lacks some. This table holds about 140,000 clones, 80% to 90% found once. Sequenced sample: peripheral blood. All receptors come from a woman aged 50 to 60 with acute or convalescent COVID-19. The CDR3 runs from the conserved cysteine through the conserved F or W. A D gene is named only where the DNA matches it firmly. A clone size is listed for some rows: how often the clone was seen (once, few, many), or a class if it is expanded.

>.|TRBV4-1|TRBD1|TRBJ2-1
TGCGCCAGCAGCCAACTAGCAGGGGGTTCCAATGAGCAGTTCTTC
CASSQLAGGSNEQFF
>.|TRBV7-3|.|TRBJ2-1
TGTGCCAGCAGCCCGAGCGGGTCTAATGAGCAGTTCTTC
CASSPSGSNEQFF
>.|TRBV7-6|.|TRBJ1-1
TGTGCCAGCAGCTTAAACCCACCTATGGGGAGTAGGGCTGAAGCTTTCTTT
CASSLNPPMGSRAEAFF
>.|TRBV14|TRBD1|TRBJ1-2
TGTGCCAGCAGCCCTTTGAAGGAGGGGGCCTATGGCTACACCTTC
CASSPLKEGAYGYTF
>.|TRBV9|.|TRBJ2-3
TGTGCCAGCAGCGTAGCTGAGGTGAATACGCAGTATTTT
CASSVAEVNTQYF
>.|TRBV11-3|.|TRBJ1-1
TGTGCCAGCAGCTTAGATCCTGGGAGTACTGAAGCTTTCTTT
CASSLDPGSTEAFF
>.|TRBV21-1|.|TRBJ1-1
TGTGCCAGCAGCAGCGGGTGGGGCACTGAAGCTTTCTTT
CASSSGWGTEAFF
>.|TRBV5-1|TRBD2|TRBJ2-7
TGCGCCAGCAGCTTCGGGAGCGGGAGCGTTAGCGAGCAGTACTTC
CASSFGSGSVSEQYF
>.|TRBV12-3/TRBV12-4|.|TRBJ2-1
TGTGCCAGCTCCCCAAGGGGTGAGCAGTTCTTC
CASSPRGEQFF
>.|TRBV7-3|TRBD1|TRBJ2-1
TGTGCCAGCAGCTCCTCAGACAGGGGAAATGAGCAGTTCTTC
CASSSSDRGNEQFF
>few|TRBV28|.|TRBJ1-2
TGTGCCGTTGGGAGGCGGTATGGCTACACCTTC
CAVGRRYGYTF
>.|TRBV19|TRBD2|TRBJ2-5
TGTGCCAGTAGTATCTGGACTAGCGGTATCCAAGAGACCCAGTACTTC
CASSIWTSGIQETQYF
>few|TRBV2|.|TRBJ1-4
TGTGCCACCAGTAAGGGGGTCTATGAAAAACTGTTTTTT
CATSKGVYEKLFF
>.|TRBV5-1|TRBD2|TRBJ2-1
TGCGCCAGCAGACCTACTAGCGGGAGGTTGAGCAATGAGCAGTTCTTC
CASRPTSGRLSNEQFF
>.|TRBV19|TRBD1|TRBJ2-1
TGTGCCAGTAGTCGAGGGGGCCTCTCCTACAATGAGCAGTTCTTC
CASSRGGLSYNEQFF
>.|TRBV4-1|.|TRBJ1-5
TGCGCCAGCAGCCAAGACGGCATGGGGCATCAGCCCCAGCATTTT
CASSQDGMGHQPQHF
>.|TRBV21-1|.|TRBJ1-2
TGTGCCAGCAGCCCAAAACCCGGGACATCCGCTAACTATGGCTACACCTTC
CASSPKPGTSANYGYTF
>.|TRBV27|TRBD1|TRBJ2-7
TGTGCCAGCAGTGCAAGACAGGGGGCGTTCTCCTACGAGCAGTACTTC
CASSARQGAFSYEQYF
>.|TRBV6-5|.|TRBJ1-5
TGTGCCAGCAGTTCAATACAGGGTAATCAGCCCCAGCATTTT
CASSSIQGNQPQHF
>.|TRBV7-2|.|TRBJ2-3
TGTGCCAGCAGCCAAGGGGGGGGTGCAAATTTGGCAGATACGCAGTATTTT
CASSQGGGANLADTQYF
>.|TRBV18|TRBD1|TRBJ1-5
TGTGCCAGCCCAACCCGACCGACAGGGCGTGGGTATCAACCCCAGCATTTT
CASPTRPTGRGYQPQHF
>.|TRBV12-3/TRBV12-4|.|TRBJ2-7
TGTGCCAGCAGTTTGGGGCGGAACTACGAGCAGTACTTC
CASSLGRNYEQYF
>.|TRBV12-3/TRBV12-4|.|TRBJ1-1
TGTGCCAGCAGTTTACGGGGGAACACTGAAGCTTTCTTT
CASSLRGNTEAFF
>once|TRBV27|.|TRBJ1-2
TGTGCCAGCAGTCCCCGGGGGGTTGACTATGGCTACACCTTC
CASSPRGVDYGYTF
>.|TRBV18|.|TRBJ2-3
TGTGCCAGCTCTCTTACAGGGAGGGGTGCTAGCACAGATACGCAGTATTTT
CASSLTGRGASTDTQYF
>.|TRBV7-2|.|TRBJ2-2
TGTGCCAGCAGCTTACTGCAGTTGGCCGGGGAGCTGTTTTTT
CASSLLQLAGELFF
>medium-sized|TRBV5-1|TRBD1|TRBJ1-1
TGCGCCAGCAGCTCTCCCCTGACAGGGGGAGGGAACACTGAAGCTTTCTTT
CASSSPLTGGGNTEAFF
>.|TRBV7-6|TRBD2|TRBJ2-1
TGTGCCAGCAGCTCCCCCCTGCTAGCGGGGCCTGGCACCGATGAGCAGTTCTTC
CASSSPLLAGPGTDEQFF
>.|TRBV7-2|.|TRBJ2-4
TGTGCCAGCAGCTTAGGTGCTCCTCCCGGAAACATTCAGTACTTC
CASSLGAPPGNIQYF
>.|TRBV19|.|TRBJ1-4
TGTGCCAGTACCCGGGAGCGATCAAATGAAAAACTGTTTTTT
CASTRERSNEKLFF
>.|TRBV28|TRBD1|TRBJ1-5
TGTGCCAGCAGTCGGGACAGGGGGCAAAGTTATCAGCCCCAGCATTTT
CASSRDRGQSYQPQHF
>.|TRBV5-4|TRBD2|TRBJ2-1
TGTGCCAGCAGCCCGAGGAGCGGGAGTGTCTACAATGAGCAGTTCTTC
CASSPRSGSVYNEQFF
>few|TRBV7-9|TRBD1|TRBJ1-5
TGTGCCAGCAGTTTAACCGGGACAGGGGCTCAGCCCCAGCATTTT
CASSLTGTGAQPQHF
>.|TRBV3-1/TRBV3-2|TRBD1|TRBJ1-6
TGTGCCAGCTCGGGACAGGGGCCCTCACCCCTCCACTTT
CASSGQGPSPLHF
>.|TRBV27|.|TRBJ2-7
TGTGCCAGCAGTTTTTTGGAGGAGCAGTACTTC
CASSFLEEQYF
>.|TRBV10-1|TRBD2|TRBJ2-1
TGCGCCAGCAGTGAGTCGTACGGCGGGGGGGCGCAATCCTACAATGAGCAGTTCTTC
CASSESYGGGAQSYNEQFF
>.|TRBV18|TRBD2|TRBJ2-5
TGTGCCAGCTCATCGGGACTAGCGGGGTCTCAAGAGACCCAGTACTTC
CASSSGLAGSQETQYF
>.|TRBV5-6|TRBD2|TRBJ2-1
TGTGCCAGCAGCCGCGTGACTAGCGGGCTTGCCTCCTACAATGAGCAGTTCTTC
CASSRVTSGLASYNEQFF
>.|TRBV7-6|.|TRBJ2-1
TGTGCCAGCAGCTTAGAGGGAATAGCGTACAATGAGCAGTTCTTC
CASSLEGIAYNEQFF
>.|TRBV6-5|TRBD2|TRBJ2-1
TGTGCCACCACCGGGGGGAGTCCATCTAAGAATGAGCAGTTCTTC
CATTGGSPSKNEQFF
>.|TRBV19|TRBD1|TRBJ1-2
TGTGCCAGTAGTATAGATCTTGGGACAGGAGCTAACTATGGCTACACCTTC
CASSIDLGTGANYGYTF
>.|TRBV27|.|TRBJ1-3
TGTGCCAGCAGTTTATCGGCGGCAGGGCCTAGTTTGGGAAACACCATATATTTT
CASSLSAAGPSLGNTIYF
>.|TRBV2|.|TRBJ1-6
TGTGCCAGCAACAGGGAAAGCTCCTATAATTCACCCCTCCACTTT
CASNRESSYNSPLHF
>.|TRBV5-1|.|TRBJ2-7
TGCGCCAGCAGCTTGATGTCAGGGTACGAGCAGTACTTC
CASSLMSGYEQYF
>.|TRBV5-1|TRBD2|TRBJ2-2
TGCGCCAGCAGCTTGCGGGGGGGCCGTCAAACAGGCACCGGGGAGCTGTTTTTT
CASSLRGGRQTGTGELFF
>.|TRBV5-1|.|TRBJ1-1
TGCGCCAGCAGCGCGCCGACAGGATGGGACACTGAAGCTTTCTTT
CASSAPTGWDTEAFF
>.|TRBV5-4|TRBD1|TRBJ1-4
TGTGCCAGCAGCACCGGGACAGGGAAACTGTTTTTT
CASSTGTGKLFF
>.|TRBV21-1|.|TRBJ2-7
TGTGCCAGCAGCAAAAAAGCGGACAGGATTGCCTACGAGCAGTACTTC
CASSKKADRIAYEQYF
>few|TRBV7-9|.|TRBJ1-3
TGTGCCAGCAGCTCACTTACCCTAGCTGGAAACACCATATATTTT
CASSSLTLAGNTIYF
>.|TRBV5-4|TRBD2|TRBJ2-2
TGTGCCAGCAGTTCGGGCGGGAGGGCCACCACCGGGGAGCTGTTTTTT
CASSSGGRATTGELFF
>.|TRBV29-1|TRBD1|TRBJ1-1
TGCAGCGTTGCGGACAGGGACCCTCGGACTGAAGCTTTCTTT
CSVADRDPRTEAFF
>.|TRBV6-4|.|TRBJ2-3
TGTGCCAGCAGTGACGGGGCAGGGTCCACAGATACGCAGTATTTT
CASSDGAGSTDTQYF
>.|TRBV6-5|.|TRBJ1-2
TGTGCCAGCAGTTACTCGAGGGAAACTGGCTACACCTTC
CASSYSRETGYTF
>.|TRBV15|TRBD2|TRBJ2-7
TGTGCCACCAGCCGGGGCGGGAGCTCATACGAGCAGTACTTC
CATSRGGSSYEQYF
>.|TRBV12-3/TRBV12-4|.|TRBJ1-2
TGTGCCAGCAGTGCTCAAACTAGCTATGGCTACACCTTC
CASSAQTSYGYTF